The entry that follows covers one T cell receptor beta chain sequence. Its antigen is currently unknown. Healthy adults negative for HIV, lacking recent acute infections or vaccinations, served as donors. Only in-frame clones appear in the TCRdb table, and some are missing; sequencing was by immunoSEQ multiplex PCR. Of some 2.3 million clones in the sample, roughly 93% were seen once. This CDR3 has 13 amino acids. The V end was cut by 6 bases, the J end by 6 bases, with 12 bases between. Germline lookup yields CDR1 SGHAT and CDR2 FQNNGV. The data belong to a study of shared clonotypes between healthy human individuals. Overall study findings and caveats: Researchers sampled only blood; tissue repertoires likely differ.

This clonotype was obtained from a man aged 18 to 30 in good health. Some clones in this sample may be carry-over from other donors' samples. The rearrangement joins TRBV11-2 to TRBJ1-5; possible D gene TRBD1, 6 bases. Sequencing was carried out using naive CD4+ T cells from PBMCs. The subset is: CD45RA+ positively selected. CDR3 sequence reads: CASSNRDGQPQHF. In nucleotides, the CDR3 is TGTGCCAGCAGTAACAGGGATGGTCAGCCCCAGCATTTT.